This T cell receptor beta chain was sequenced during a study of tumor-infiltrating lymphocytes in primary liver carcinoma. Regarding the study as a whole: Compared with blood, tumor repertoires held significantly more in their top 250 clones. Found in all five tumor regions were only about 7-24% of top clones.

V shed 6 bases and J 4 bases; nucleotides not matched to a gene: 10. Germline V gives CDR1 MDHEN, CDR2 SYDVKM. CDR3 length: 15 amino acids. The approximately 17-34 mg bulk tissue piece was not sorted before simultaneous RNA and DNA extraction. Patients had primary liver carcinoma treated by surgical resection. Researchers took samples from five separate regions of each tumor. This clonotype occurred many times. Its antigen remains unknown. Starting material of 450 to 550 ng total RNA yielded TCR beta cDNA via a constant-region primer. Amplification in three nested multiplex PCR rounds with slightly modified ARM-PCR gave rise to TCR beta libraries. Rounds one and two of PCR, each of 9 to 11 cycles, were primed with TRBV1-TRBV30 forward primers and a C-beta reverse primer. Each CDR3 protein gets one entry after TCRdb re-called the multiplex PCR reads with MiXCR. The data contain roughly 190,000 distinct CDR3 sequences, approximately 86% of them singletons.

Source material: tumor tissue from primary liver carcinoma. The chain links TRBV28 to TRBJ1-2, with 8 bases aligning to TRBD1. This TCR was recovered from a man between 40 and 49 years old with primary liver carcinoma and hepatitis B virus infection. The CDR3 region is CASSQPTGVCYGYTF. CDR3 DNA sequence: TGTGCCAGCAGCCAACCGACAGGGGTCTGCTATGGCTACACCTTC.